This paragraph reports one TCR beta chain. Its antigen is unidentified. The record originates from a study of cytomegalovirus exposure and HLA in healthy donors. The study's findings and limits: The authors reported that TCR beta sequences could predict HLA-A and HLA-B alleles. These predictions were accurate for most subjects in the first cohort. Presence/absence analyses rested on an assumption that sequencing depth was roughly uniform across donors. In a later analysis, HLA-C alleles had the fewest associated TCRs, DRB1 alleles the most. Segments of the TCR beta V type were, in most cases, productive about 87% or about 30% of the time in an earlier analysis.

60 Vbeta and 13 Jbeta primers were used in PCR. TCRdb keeps only in-frame clones here, not all; method: immunoSEQ multiplex PCR. The table records tens of thousands of clones, 72% of them present only once. The V and J ends lost 7 bases and 2 bases respectively, with 26 bases between them. The CDR3 is 18 amino acids. Germline V gene lookup returns CDR1 SNHLY and CDR2 FYNNEI. The sequencing sample was made of PBMCs. The chain uses TRBV2 and TRBJ2-5; D perhaps matches TRBD2 (5 bases). The sequence derives from a woman aged 40 to 50 in good health and CMV-seropositive. The CDR3 reads CASNEGWSSLRFQETQYF. As DNA, the CDR3 is TGTGCCAGCAACGAAGGTTGGTCTAGCCTTCGATTTCAAGAGACCCAGTACTTC.